This TCR beta chain comes out of a study of cytomegalovirus exposure and HLA in healthy donors. Germline V gene data show CDR1 as SGHRS and CDR2 as YFSETQ. The CDR3 extends over 15 amino acids. The trim removed 1 base at V and 5 bases at J, leaving 7 bases unmatched. Regarding this clone: Antigen: not known.

Broader study findings: Most TCR sequences were uncommon, yet certain public TCRs appeared in many donors. Within a later analysis, the majority of CMV-associated TCR beta chains appeared HLA-restricted. As was reported, the classifier diagnosed cytomegalovirus status with high specificity and sensitivity.

Primers for the PCR totalled 60 Vbeta and 13 Jbeta. The assay was immunoSEQ multiplex PCR, and TCRdb's table has in-frame clones only and misses some. The sample records 100,000 to 150,000 clones, approximately 80% being singletons. Material: PBMCs. This chain joins TRBV5-1 and TRBJ2-5, with 8 bases that match TRBD2. This receptor was obtained from a young man in good health and CMV-seropositive. CDR3 in amino acids: CASSLRLAGGETQYF. CDR3 in DNA: TGCGCCAGCAGCTTGCGGCTAGCGGGTGGGGAGACCCAGTACTTC.